This T cell receptor (beta chain) originates from a study of cytomegalovirus exposure and HLA in healthy donors. In germline, CDR1 is MDHEN, CDR2 SYDVKM. CDR3 length: 12 amino acids. The ends lost 3 bases at V and 8 bases at J; junction bases unmatched: 4. 13 Jbeta primers and 60 Vbeta primers were used for the PCR. Sequencing was performed with immunoSEQ multiplex PCR; in TCRdb, only in-frame clones are kept and a portion is missing. The sample records some 140,000 clones, 87% being singletons. The chain carries TRBV28 and TRBJ2-7; 7 positions match TRBD2. The sample was PBMCs. This receptor was obtained from a woman in her twenties or thirties in good health and CMV-seronegative. CDR3 amino acids: CASSLGGFQQYF. CDR3 coding DNA: TGTGCCAGCAGTTTGGGAGGGTTCCAGCAGTACTTC. Supplemented by reference TRBV28 and TRBJ2-7, the full variable domain reads DVKVTQSSRYLVKRTGEKVFLECVQDMDHENMFWYRQDPGLGLRLIYFSYDVKMKEKGDIPEGYSVSREKKERFSLILESASTNQTSMYLCASSLGGFQQYFGPGTRLTVT.